This T cell receptor beta chain originates from a study of Graves' ophthalmopathy and Graves' hyperthyroidism. On the study more broadly: Ophthalmopathy not arising within 18 months of follow-up defined hyperthyroidism as stable.

The CDR3 contains 15 residues. Germline V gene lookup returns CDR1 LNHDA and CDR2 SQIVND (reference sequence). Trimming stripped 5 bases from V and 5 bases from J, with 18 bases between. Uncontrolled infections, other autoimmune diseases, pregnancy or lactation barred patients from enrollment. Clinical symptoms, serum thyroxine, TRAb, thyroid ultrasound and orbital computed tomography were relied on for diagnosis. This clonotype was seen at least ten times. What it binds is not known. Study-wide findings and caveats: Ophthalmopathy cases were distinguished from stable hyperthyroidism by a 13-signature model, reaching 87.88% sensitivity and about 80% specificity.

Amplification of the TCR beta CDR3 regions used RNA transcripts (as template). RT-PCR in the first round used HTBI primers; a second-round multiplex PCR followed. One entry per CDR3 protein, called by TCRdb with MiXCR from the multiplex PCR reads. The table shows 900,000 to 1,200,000 distinct CDR3 sequences, with 36% occurring only once. This TCR derives from an adult man with Graves' hyperthyroidism. Sequencing input: peripheral blood or thyroid tissue (not recorded which). The chain joins TRBV19 to TRBJ2-5, with a tentative D call TRBD1 (7 bases). The CDR3: CASSVGGTAGETQYF. The CDR3, as DNA: TGTGCCAGTAGTGTAGGGGGGACAGCCGGCGAGACCCAGTACTTC. Drawing the rest from reference TRBV19 and TRBJ2-5, the complete variable domain is DGGITQSPKYLFRKEGQNVTLSCEQNLNHDAMYWYRQDPGQGLRLIYYSQIVNDFQKGDIAEGYSVSREKKESFPLTVTSAQKNPTAFYLCASSVGGTAGETQYFGPGTRLLVL.